This T cell receptor beta chain stems from a study of cytomegalovirus exposure and HLA in healthy donors. Study-wide results and caveats: An assumption of roughly uniform sequencing depth across donors underlay the presence/absence analyses.

The length of the CDR3 is 16 residues. Looked up from germline, CDR1 is SGHRS and CDR2 is YFSETQ. Comment on this clone: Its antigen remains unidentified.

Primers included in the PCR were 60 Vbeta and 13 Jbeta primers. Repertoires were generated with immunoSEQ multiplex PCR, while TCRdb's copy carries only in-frame clones and drops some. Seen here are 100,000 or so clones, just under 80% observed once, and the top ten hold around 6%. The chain is built from TRBV5-1 and TRBJ2-5; 7 positions agree with TRBD2. The end of the DNA fits TRBJ2-7 better, so the J call may be wrong. The source is a male donor in good health and CMV-seronegative. Sequences were obtained from PBMCs. The CDR3 DNA sequence: TGCGCCAGCAGCTTCCGGGGAGGGGCCGTCTCCTACGAGCAGTACTTC. This codes for CASSFRGGAVSYEQYF.